A single sample is the source of the 26 T cell receptor beta chains below, sequenced in a study of cytomegalovirus exposure and HLA in healthy donors. Vbeta (60) and Jbeta (13) primers were used in the PCR. This table comes from immunoSEQ multiplex PCR, and its TCRdb copy is limited to in-frame clones, with some not included. The repertoire holds about 100,000 clones, with over 9.5% as singletons. Sequenced sample: PBMCs. The receptors come from a man aged 35 to 55 in good health and CMV-seropositive.

V usage is TRBV7-9 and J usage is TRBJ1-2, with 8 bases identical to TRBD1. The germline CDR1 and CDR2 sequences are SEHNR and FQNEAQ (reference sequence). The CDR3 has 13 residues. V dropped 7 bases and J dropped 8; count of bases not matched to a gene: 9. The CDR3 protein is CASTIQGARGYTF. The CDR3 DNA is TGTGCCAGCACCATTCAGGGGGCGCGAGGCTACACCTTC.

This chain joins TRBV5-8 and TRBJ2-7, with D uncertain. Trimming shortened V by 4 bases and J by 1 base, and 6 bases separated the two germline ends. Germline V gene lookup returns CDR1 SGHTS and CDR2 YDEGEE. The CDR3 consists of 12 residues. The CDR3 region has the DNA TGTGCCAGCAGCGGCAGATCCTACGAGCAGTACTTC. Protein product: CASSGRSYEQYF.

The V gene is TRBV7-9, the J gene TRBJ1-1; no definite D call. The germline CDR1 and CDR2 sequences are SEHNR and FQNEAQ (reference sequence). The CDR3 has 15 amino acids. Trimming removed 2 bases from V and 1 base from J, with 11 bases in between. The DNA for the CDR3 is TGTGCCAGCAGCTTATGGGTAGGAGAGAACACTGAAGCTTTCTTT. Translated: CASSLWVGENTEAFF. The variable domain in full, with the rest retrieved from reference TRBV7-9 and TRBJ1-1, is DTGVSQNPRHKITKRGQNVTFRCDPISEHNRLYWYRQTLGQGPEFLTYFQNEAQLEKSRLLSDRFSAERPKGSFSTLEIQRTEQGDSAMYLCASSLWVGENTEAFFGQGTRLTVV.

Comment on this clone: The sample carries other DNA sequences with the same CDR3. This chain joins TRBV7-6 and TRBJ1-2, with 11 bases fitting TRBD1. CDR1 and CDR2 (germline): SGHVS, FNYEAQ. The CDR3 covers 15 residues. V gave up 1 base and J gave up 6 bases; unmatched junction bases: 4. The CDR3, as DNA: TGTGCCAGCAGCTTAGGGACAGGGGGCGGGAATGGCTACACCTTC. It translates to CASSLGTGGGNGYTF.

The chain combines TRBV30 with TRBJ1-4, with D tentatively TRBD1 (5 bases). Germline lookup yields CDR1 GTSNPN and CDR2 SVGIG (reference sequence). The V gene lost 4 bases and the J gene lost 2 bases, with 11 bases spanning the gap. The length of the CDR3 is 14 residues. CDR3 loop: CAWNKGPTNEKLFF. The CDR3 region has the DNA TGTGCCTGGAATAAGGGGCCGACTAATGAAAAACTGTTTTTT. The full variable domain, its missing parts supplied by reference TRBV30 and TRBJ1-4, is SQTIHQWPATLVQPVGSPLSLECTVEGTSNPNLYWYRQAAGRGLQLLFYSVGIGQISSEVPQNLSASRPQDRQFILSSKKLLLSDSGFYLCAWNKGPTNEKLFFGSGTQLSVL.

Of note for this clone: The sample carries other DNA sequences with the same CDR3. The chain recombines TRBV5-1 with TRBJ1-1, with 8 positions matching TRBD1. With V trimmed by 4 bases and J by 1 base, 3 bases remained unmatched. Germline CDR1 and CDR2: SGHRS and YFSETQ. The CDR3 runs to 14 residues. CDR3 region: CASSPGTGNTEAFF. CDR3 sequence (DNA): TGCGCCAGCAGCCCGGGGACAGGGAACACTGAAGCTTTCTTT.

The V call is TRBV28, the J call TRBJ2-5; TRBD2 aligns across 7 bases. V was clipped by 3 bases and J by 3 bases; unmatched bases: 16. CDR1 is MDHEN and CDR2 is SYDVKM in the germline V gene. The CDR3 runs 18 residues. CDR3 residues: CASSFLQLALKEKETQYF. The CDR3 DNA sequence: TGTGCCAGCAGTTTCTTGCAACTAGCGCTGAAAGAAAAAGAGACCCAGTACTTC.

This clone has more than one count but fewer than ten. One junction end does not reproduce the germline sequence, and a read error may be involved. The CDR3 region is CAGSQGPGELFF. The CDR3 region has the DNA TGTGCCGGCAGTCAGGGGCCCGGGGAGCTGTTTTTT. V usage is TRBV2 and J usage is TRBJ2-2; possible D gene TRBD1, 6 bases. The CDR3 is made up of 12 amino acids. Per germline, CDR1 SNHLY and CDR2 FYNNEI.

This clone showed up just a few times. This sequence joins TRBV5-1 and TRBJ2-5; 8 bases fit TRBD1. This CDR3 spans 16 amino acids. V was clipped by 2 bases and J by 4 bases; unmatched bases: 10. CDR1 and CDR2 from the germline V gene are SGHRS and YFSETQ. In DNA, the CDR3 is TGCGCCAGCAGCTTATATGAGACAGGGGTGGGAGAGACCCAGTACTTC. Translated: CASSLYETGVGETQYF.

The genes are TRBV30 and TRBJ1-4; TRBD1 matches 8 bases. The CDR3 is made up of 16 amino acids. V lost 2 bases, J lost 0 bases, and 5 bases stayed unmatched. Per germline, CDR1 GTSNPN and CDR2 SVGIG (reference sequence). The CDR3 DNA is TGTGCCTGGAGTCAGGACAGGGTATCAACTAATGAAAAACTGTTTTTT. Amino acids: CAWSQDRVSTNEKLFF. Combining the CDR3 with reference TRBV30 and TRBJ1-4 gives the whole variable domain SQTIHQWPATLVQPVGSPLSLECTVEGTSNPNLYWYRQAAGRGLQLLFYSVGIGQISSEVPQNLSASRPQDRQFILSSKKLLLSDSGFYLCAWSQDRVSTNEKLFFGSGTQLSVL.

The chain recombines TRBV5-1 with TRBJ2-7; TRBD1 matches at 11 bases. The CDR3 has 14 amino acids. The germline V gene encodes CDR1 SGHRS and CDR2 YFSETQ. V was clipped by 4 bases and J by 4 bases; unmatched bases: 4. The CDR3 coding sequence is TGCGCCAGCAGCCAGGGACAGGGGGGATACGAGCAGTACTTC. Translation gives CASSQGQGGYEQYF.

This clone was found a few times. The chain employs TRBV6-4 and TRBJ2-3, with 9 bases lining up with TRBD2. CDR1 and CDR2 from the germline V gene are MRHNA and SNTAGT. The V gene end was trimmed by 5 bases and the J gene end by 4 bases; junction bases not matched to a gene: 4. CDR3 length equals 14 residues. CDR3 in DNA: TGTGCCAGCAGTATAGCGGGAGAGGCAGATACGCAGTATTTT. It yields the protein CASSIAGEADTQYF.

This clone turned up a few times. The rearrangement uses TRBV7-3 and TRBJ1-3; 8 positions agree with TRBD1. J lost 1 base, V lost 5 bases, and 10 bases had no gene match. The CDR3 has 17 residues. The germline V gene encodes CDR1 SGHTA and CDR2 FQGTGA. The CDR3 is CASSPTDRAISGNTIYF. DNA of the CDR3: TGTGCCAGCAGCCCAACGGACAGGGCTATTTCTGGAAACACCATATATTTT.

V is TRBV6-5 and J is TRBJ2-3, with D uncertain. Between the trimmed V and J ends, which lost 6 bases and 4 bases, there was a span of 11 bases. Looked up from germline, CDR1 is MNHEY and CDR2 is SVGAGI. The CDR3 consists of 13 residues. CDR3 nucleotide sequence: TGTGCCAGCAGCCCCCCTCGTTCAGATACGCAGTATTTT. Its translation: CASSPPRSDTQYF.

V usage is TRBV5-1 and J usage is TRBJ2-1; TRBD2 is a possible D gene (5 bases). Germline CDR1 and CDR2: SGHRS and YFSETQ. The CDR3 has 13 residues. Trimming took off 4 bases at V and 7 bases at J, with 12 bases between the two ends. The CDR3 DNA sequence: TGCGCCAGCAGCCCTCCGGGAAGGAATGAGCAGTTCTTC. Its translation: CASSPPGRNEQFF.

This clone has only a few counts. The chain joins TRBV25-1 to TRBJ2-1, with 12 bases identical to TRBD2. CDR3 size: 16 residues. Germline V gene sequence: CDR1 MGHDK, CDR2 SYGVNS. Unmatched junction bases numbered 7, after V lost 6 bases and J lost 4 bases. CDR3 sequence: CASRASSGREYNEQFF. DNA for the CDR3: TGTGCCAGCAGGGCGTCTAGCGGGAGGGAATACAATGAGCAGTTCTTC.

This clone occurred a few times. V usage is TRBV7-3 and J usage is TRBJ2-5, with D tentatively TRBD1 (5 bases). The V gene's germline CDR1 is SGHTA and CDR2 FQGTGA. The CDR3 has 13 residues. Between the trimmed V and J ends, which lost 3 bases and 7 bases, there was a span of 12 bases. The CDR3: CASSLARTGTQYF. DNA of the CDR3: TGTGCCAGCAGCTTGGCCCGAACAGGGACCCAGTACTTC.

The CDR3 loop reads CASTSVYNEQFF. In DNA, the CDR3 is TGTGCCAGCACTAGCGTTTACAATGAGCAGTTCTTC. This chain connects TRBV28 to TRBJ2-1, with D tentatively TRBD2 (6 bases). Trimming took 7 bases from V and 4 from J, leaving 8 bases between them. CDR1 is MDHEN and CDR2 is SYDVKM in the germline V gene. The length of the CDR3 is 12 residues.

This clone was counted between two and nine times. The V and J genes are TRBV28 and TRBJ2-7; no reliable D call. This CDR3 has 13 amino acids. Germline-derived CDR1 and CDR2 are MDHEN and SYDVKM. V was trimmed by 3 bases and J by 0 bases, leaving 6 bases between them. The CDR3 DNA sequence: TGTGCCAGCAGTTTTTCTAGCTCCTACGAGCAGTACTTC. Its translation: CASSFSSSYEQYF.

This sequence joins TRBV4-2 and TRBJ2-5; maybe TRBD2 (6 bases). Germline CDR1 and CDR2: LGHNA and YNFKEQ. The CDR3 consists of 15 residues. V lost 0 bases, J lost 5 bases, and 13 bases lay in between. Here the CDR3 DNA reads TGTGCCAGCAGCCAAGATCTATTCGGGAGCGAGACCCAGTACTTC. Its translation is CASSQDLFGSETQYF.

In this sample, this clone turned up a few times. J is TRBJ1-4 and V is TRBV11-2; perhaps TRBD1 as D (6 bases). Germline V lookup: CDR1 SGHAT, CDR2 FQNNGV. V was shortened by 8 bases and J by 8 bases, with 15 bases between the two germline ends. This CDR3 has 13 amino acids. CDR3 nucleotides: TGTGCCAGCCCGGACAGCTTAAGGGAAAAACTGTTTTTT. It encodes CASPDSLREKLFF. Looking up the rest from reference TRBV11-2 and TRBJ1-4 gives the full variable domain: EAGVAQSPRYKIIEKRQSVAFWCNPISGHATLYWYQQILGQGPKLLIQFQNNGVVDDSQLPKDRFSAERLKGVDSTLKIQPAKLEDSAVYLCASPDSLREKLFFGSGTQLSVL.

The rearrangement uses TRBV6-5 and TRBJ1-4; D gene unclear. CDR1 and CDR2 from the germline V gene are MNHEY and SVGAGI. The CDR3 is 11 residues long. Trimming pared 6 bases from V and 5 bases from J, leaving 4 bases between. The DNA of the CDR3 is TGTGCCAGCAGGTCAAATGAAAAACTGTTTTTT. Amino acids: CASRSNEKLFF.

The chain carries TRBV7-2 and TRBJ2-5; perhaps TRBD1 as D (5 bases). Trimming pared 2 bases from V and 5 bases from J, leaving 12 bases between. The CDR3 runs 14 residues. Germline CDR1 reads SGHTA; CDR2 reads FQGNSA. The CDR3 here is CASSLQGVGETQYF. CDR3 nucleotides: TGTGCCAGCAGCTTACAGGGTGTGGGGGAGACCCAGTACTTC.

This clone was counted between two and nine times. This sequence joins TRBV5-8 and TRBJ2-3; D not resolved. The germline CDR1 and CDR2 sequences are SGHTS and YDEGEE. V lost 5 bases to trimming and J lost 1 base, with 8 bases between them. There are 13 residues in the CDR3. The CDR3 region has the DNA TGTGCCAGCAGAAACGGAGGCACAGATACGCAGTATTTT. Encoded protein: CASRNGGTDTQYF. Full variable domain (missing parts from reference TRBV5-8 and TRBJ2-3): EAGVTQSPTHLIKTRGQQATLRCSPISGHTSVYWYQQALGLGLQFLLWYDEGEERNRGNFPPRFSGRQFPNYSSELNVNALELEDSALYLCASRNGGTDTQYFGPGTRLTVL.

V is TRBV9 and J is TRBJ2-2; 7 bases line up with TRBD2. Germline values: CDR1 SGDLS, CDR2 YYNGEE. The length of the CDR3 is 17 residues. J lost 6 bases, V lost 4 bases, and 15 bases had no gene match. CDR3 nucleotide sequence: TGTGCCAGCAGCCCATTCCGGGACTACGCAAGCCCCGGGGAGCTGTTTTTT. Encoded protein: CASSPFRDYASPGELFF.

The chain employs TRBV7-2 and TRBJ1-2; D gene unclear. Germline V gives CDR1 SGHTA, CDR2 FQGNSA. Trimming took 5 bases from V and 1 from J, leaving 5 bases between them. The CDR3 spans 12 residues. Written as DNA, the CDR3 is TGTGCCAGCAGCCCCGGTAACTATGGCTACACCTTC. Protein sequence: CASSPGNYGYTF.